Listed below are T cell receptor beta chains from one sample, sequenced in a study of T cells in Graves' hyperthyroidism and ophthalmopathy. TCRdb processed the multiplex PCR reads anew with MiXCR; each CDR3 protein has one entry. The table lists approximately 400,000 distinct CDR3 sequences, 15% to 18% of them singletons, with roughly 8% in the top ten. What was sequenced was blood. The origin of the receptors is a woman younger than 30 with Graves' hyperthyroidism. Each CDR3 is given with its conserved first and last residue. D genes are given only for firm matches. Size is stated for part of the rows, as once, few or many counts, or as a class when the clone is expanded.

-	TRBJ1-5	-	TRBV2	TGTGCCAGCAGTGAGGGTACTTTAAGCGATCAGCCCCAGCATTTT	CASSEGTLSDQPQHF
many	TRBJ2-5	-	TRBV6-1	TGTGCCAGCAGTTCCCGTTCTTGGGGGGTAACACAAGAGACCCAGTACTTC	CASSSRSWGVTQETQYF
-	TRBJ2-5	TRBD2	TRBV24-1	TGTGCCACCAGTGATACTAGCGGGGGGATCGAGACCCAGTACTTC	CATSDTSGGIETQYF
-	TRBJ2-6	-	TRBV18	TGTGCCAGCTCACCGGCGGAGGTAGCCTCTGGGGCCAACGTCCTGACTTTC	CASSPAEVASGANVLTF
-	TRBJ2-1	TRBD2	TRBV5-1	TGCGCCAGCAGCGAAGGGACTAGCGGGAATGATGAGCAGTTCTTC	CASSEGTSGNDEQFF
few	TRBJ1-2	-	TRBV9	TGTGCCAGCAGCCCCCGGACGGGGACCTCAGACTATGGCTACACCTTC	CASSPRTGTSDYGYTF
few	TRBJ2-7	-	TRBV30	TGTGCCTGGAGTAAGGGACTTGAATACGAGCAGTACTTC	CAWSKGLEYEQYF
-	TRBJ2-2	TRBD1	TRBV6-5	TGTGCCAGCAGTTACTCTACAGGGGGCATAGAGGAGCTGCTTTTT	CASSYSTGGIEELLF
few	TRBJ1-2	TRBD1	TRBV29-1	TGCAGCGTTCCCACCCCACAGGGGGCGCTTCAGGGCTACACCTTC	CSVPTPQGALQGYTF
many	TRBJ2-5	-	TRBV13	TGTGCCAGCAGCTCTAGGGGGGCGAGGATGGGTCGGGAGACCCAGTACTTC	CASSSRGARMGRETQYF
many	TRBJ2-7	-	TRBV12-3/TRBV12-4	TGTGCCAGCAGGTGGGGTACAGGGCCCTCCTACGAGCAGTACTTC	CASRWGTGPSYEQYF
-	TRBJ1-1	TRBD1	TRBV7-3	TGTGCCAGCAGCCCCGACCGGGACAGGAACACTGAAGCTTTCTTT	CASSPDRDRNTEAFF
many	TRBJ2-7	-	TRBV12-3/TRBV12-4	TGTGCCAGCACAGGGACGAGCTACGAGCAGTACTTC	CASTGTSYEQYF
many	TRBJ2-7	-	TRBV3-1	TGTGCCAGCAGCCGACAGGCCACCGAGCAGTACTTC	CASSRQATEQYF
few	TRBJ1-2	-	TRBV7-2	TGTGCCAGCAGCTTAGAGGTGGGGACACATGGCTACACCTTC	CASSLEVGTHGYTF
-	TRBJ2-1	TRBD2	TRBV13	TGTGCCAGCAGCCGGGGACTAGCGGGACTTAATGAGCAGTTCTTC	CASSRGLAGLNEQFF
many	TRBJ2-3	-	TRBV7-3	TGTGCCAGCAGCGCCACTAGGAACACAGATACGCAGTATTTT	CASSATRNTDTQYF
many	TRBJ1-1	-	TRBV6-1	TGTGCCGTCGCTCCTCCGGGTGGGGGCACTGAAGCTTTCTTT	CAVAPPGGGTEAFF
many	TRBJ1-5	TRBD1	TRBV2	TGTGCCAGCAGTGAATCGACAGGGGGATATAGCAATCAGCCCCAGCATTTT	CASSESTGGYSNQPQHF
many	TRBJ1-6	-	TRBV4-1	TGCGCCAGCAGCCAAACCATTGGGACGGTCAATAATTCACCCCTCCACTTT	CASSQTIGTVNNSPLHF